A selection of T cell receptor beta chains follows, all from one sample in a study of prognosis after radiotherapy for stage I lung cancer. Using its own MiXCR run on the multiplex PCR reads, TCRdb lists one record per CDR3 protein. Among around 30,000 distinct CDR3 sequences, more than 25% were seen once, and the ten largest hold about 12%. The sample in question was PBMCs, obtained before or after stereotactic body radiation therapy (not recorded which). These receptors were collected from a donor of 50 years or more with non-small cell lung cancer. CDR3s include the opening cysteine and the closing phenylalanine or tryptophan. The order of the fields is V gene, J gene, clone size, D gene, CDR3 protein, CDR3 DNA. D genes are given only for firm matches. Expanded clones are given a class, and other clones once, few, many or no size at all.

v_call: TRBV20-1; j_call: TRBJ1-2; clone_size: NA; d_call: NA; cdr3_aa: CSARDTTRRPESYGYTF; cdr3_nt: TGCAGTGCTAGAGATACCACCCGGAGACCAGAAAGCTATGGATACACCTTC
v_call: TRBV6-1; j_call: TRBJ2-5; clone_size: large; d_call: NA; cdr3_aa: CASSPGVNQETQYF; cdr3_nt: TGTGCCAGCAGCCCGGGCGTGAACCAAGAGACCCAGTACTTC
v_call: TRBV7-2; j_call: TRBJ2-1; clone_size: few; d_call: NA; cdr3_aa: CASSLARSSYNEQFF; cdr3_nt: TGTGCCAGCAGCCTAGCGCGTAGCTCCTACAATGAGCAGTTCTTC
v_call: TRBV7-3; j_call: TRBJ1-2; clone_size: many; d_call: TRBD1; cdr3_aa: CASSRRQGRSYGYTF; cdr3_nt: TGTGCCAGCAGCCGAAGACAGGGAAGGTCCTATGGCTACACCTTC
v_call: TRBV11-2; j_call: TRBJ2-1; clone_size: NA; d_call: NA; cdr3_aa: CASSLLYTSSYNEQFF; cdr3_nt: TGTGCCAGCAGCTTACTGTATACGAGCTCCTACAATGAGCAGTTCTTC
v_call: TRBV7-8; j_call: TRBJ2-7; clone_size: many; d_call: NA; cdr3_aa: CASSLAALGYEQYF; cdr3_nt: TGTGCCAGCAGCTTAGCAGCCCTTGGCTACGAGCAGTACTTC
v_call: TRBV7-6; j_call: TRBJ2-7; clone_size: many; d_call: TRBD1; cdr3_aa: CASSLAPPGGPHEQYF; cdr3_nt: TGTGCCAGCAGCTTAGCTCCGCCAGGGGGCCCCCACGAGCAGTACTTC
v_call: TRBV6-2/TRBV6-3; j_call: TRBJ1-2; clone_size: NA; d_call: TRBD1; cdr3_aa: CASSERDSPVNYGYTF; cdr3_nt: TGTGCCAGCAGTGAACGGGACAGTCCCGTGAACTATGGCTACACCTTC
v_call: TRBV6-5; j_call: TRBJ2-7; clone_size: NA; d_call: NA; cdr3_aa: CASSYGNSYEQYF; cdr3_nt: TGTGCCAGCAGTTACGGGAACTCCTACGAGCAGTACTTC
v_call: TRBV18; j_call: TRBJ2-3; clone_size: many; d_call: TRBD2; cdr3_aa: CASSPPMRGGKGTQYF; cdr3_nt: TGTGCCAGCTCACCACCCATGCGGGGGGGCAAGGGAACGCAGTATTTT
v_call: TRBV30; j_call: TRBJ1-1; clone_size: many; d_call: NA; cdr3_aa: CAWSLRVGTEAFF; cdr3_nt: TGTGCCTGGAGTCTCAGGGTGGGCACTGAAGCTTTCTTT
v_call: TRBV30; j_call: TRBJ1-2; clone_size: once; d_call: NA; cdr3_aa: CAWGIQALENYGYTF; cdr3_nt: TGTGCCTGGGGAATCCAGGCCCTAGAGAACTATGGCTACACCTTC
v_call: TRBV6-1; j_call: TRBJ2-7; clone_size: many; d_call: TRBD1; cdr3_aa: CASSVTGPYEQYF; cdr3_nt: TGTGCCAGCAGTGTGACAGGGCCCTACGAGCAGTACTTC
v_call: TRBV5-4; j_call: TRBJ2-7; clone_size: many; d_call: NA; cdr3_aa: CASSWGTRTREQYF; cdr3_nt: TGTGCCAGCAGCTGGGGGACAAGGACCCGGGAGCAGTACTTC
v_call: TRBV6-1; j_call: TRBJ2-1; clone_size: once; d_call: NA; cdr3_aa: CASSSGDEQFF; cdr3_nt: TGTGCCAGCAGTTCGGGCGATGAGCAGTTCTTC
v_call: TRBV11-3; j_call: TRBJ2-7; clone_size: NA; d_call: NA; cdr3_aa: CASSFGQKYEQYF; cdr3_nt: TGTGCCAGCAGCTTCGGCCAGAAATACGAGCAGTACTTC
v_call: TRBV5-5; j_call: TRBJ1-2; clone_size: many; d_call: NA; cdr3_aa: CASSLDRGPEYGYTF; cdr3_nt: TGTGCCAGCAGCTTGGATAGGGGTCCCGAATATGGCTACACCTTC
v_call: TRBV30; j_call: TRBJ2-7; clone_size: NA; d_call: NA; cdr3_aa: CALDRSSYEQCF; cdr3_nt: TGTGCCTTAGACCGGAGCAGCTACGAGCAGTGCTTC
v_call: TRBV6-2/TRBV6-3; j_call: TRBJ1-1; clone_size: many; d_call: NA; cdr3_aa: CASSYDPTATEAFF; cdr3_nt: TGTGCCAGCAGTTATGACCCGACGGCCACTGAAGCTTTCTTT
v_call: TRBV5-4; j_call: TRBJ1-1; clone_size: many; d_call: NA; cdr3_aa: CASSLEGRRTEAFF; cdr3_nt: TGTGCCAGCAGCTTGGAGGGCAGACGTACAGAAGCTTTCTTT
v_call: TRBV19; j_call: TRBJ1-6; clone_size: NA; d_call: TRBD1; cdr3_aa: CASGIRDRDRNSPLHF; cdr3_nt: TGTGCCAGTGGTATAAGGGACAGGGACCGCAATTCACCCCTCCACTTT
v_call: TRBV7-9; j_call: TRBJ1-2; clone_size: many; d_call: NA; cdr3_aa: CASSFRADSLTGYTF; cdr3_nt: TGTGCCAGCAGCTTTAGGGCGGACAGCCTCACGGGCTACACCTTC
v_call: TRBV2; j_call: TRBJ2-7; clone_size: many; d_call: NA; cdr3_aa: CASSERYEQYF; cdr3_nt: TGTGCCAGCAGTGAAAGGTACGAGCAGTACTTC
v_call: TRBV20-1; j_call: TRBJ2-5; clone_size: medium-sized; d_call: NA; cdr3_aa: CSADGGWRAQLHQETQYF; cdr3_nt: TGCAGTGCTGACGGCGGTTGGCGGGCACAACTTCATCAAGAGACCCAGTACTTC
v_call: TRBV20-1; j_call: TRBJ1-2; clone_size: many; d_call: NA; cdr3_aa: CSANRGGDYGYTF; cdr3_nt: TGCAGTGCCAACCGGGGAGGCGACTATGGCTACACCTTC
v_call: TRBV27; j_call: TRBJ1-2; clone_size: many; d_call: NA; cdr3_aa: CASILTPGHWYGYTF; cdr3_nt: TGTGCCAGCATCCTAACTCCGGGACACTGGTATGGCTACACCTTC
v_call: TRBV19; j_call: TRBJ2-5; clone_size: many; d_call: TRBD2; cdr3_aa: CASSPLGLAGGPGETQYF; cdr3_nt: TGTGCCAGTAGTCCTTTGGGACTAGCGGGGGGGCCGGGGGAGACCCAGTACTTC
v_call: TRBV6-1; j_call: TRBJ1-4; clone_size: NA; d_call: NA; cdr3_aa: CASKGVEGLGEKLFF; cdr3_nt: TGTGCCAGCAAAGGTGTGGAGGGGTTAGGGGAAAAACTGTTTTTT
v_call: TRBV19; j_call: TRBJ1-1; clone_size: many; d_call: NA; cdr3_aa: CASSINRNTEAFF; cdr3_nt: TGTGCCAGTAGTATAAACAGGAACACTGAAGCTTTCTTT
v_call: TRBV3-1; j_call: TRBJ2-5; clone_size: NA; d_call: TRBD1; cdr3_aa: CASIQVTGVQETQYF; cdr3_nt: TGTGCCAGCATCCAAGTCACAGGGGTGCAAGAGACCCAGTACTTC
v_call: TRBV4-1; j_call: TRBJ1-4; clone_size: many; d_call: TRBD1; cdr3_aa: CASSQVGGQGSEKLFF; cdr3_nt: TGCGCCAGCAGCCAAGTTGGGGGACAGGGGAGTGAAAAACTGTTTTTT
v_call: TRBV6-1; j_call: TRBJ2-7; clone_size: many; d_call: TRBD1; cdr3_aa: CASKFRDRNYEQYF; cdr3_nt: TGTGCCAGCAAATTCCGGGACAGAAACTACGAGCAGTACTTC
v_call: TRBV6-9; j_call: TRBJ1-1; clone_size: many; d_call: NA; cdr3_aa: CASSYGGRTEAFF; cdr3_nt: TGTGCCAGCAGTTACGGGGGGCGGACTGAAGCTTTCTTT
v_call: TRBV10-3; j_call: TRBJ1-1; clone_size: many; d_call: NA; cdr3_aa: CAINQGRYTEAFF; cdr3_nt: TGTGCCATCAACCAGGGGCGGTACACTGAAGCTTTCTTT
v_call: TRBV7-8; j_call: TRBJ1-5; clone_size: many; d_call: NA; cdr3_aa: CASSPLSNQPQHF; cdr3_nt: TGTGCCAGCAGCCCACTGTCCAATCAGCCCCAGCATTTT
v_call: TRBV11-1; j_call: TRBJ2-2; clone_size: many; d_call: TRBD2; cdr3_aa: CASRAGTSATGELFF; cdr3_nt: TGTGCCAGCAGGGCCGGGACTAGTGCCACCGGGGAGCTGTTTTTT
v_call: TRBV20-1; j_call: TRBJ1-6; clone_size: many; d_call: TRBD1; cdr3_aa: CSASGTGEWSPLHF; cdr3_nt: TGCAGTGCTAGCGGGACAGGGGAGTGGTCACCCCTCCACTTT
v_call: TRBV27; j_call: TRBJ2-1; clone_size: many; d_call: TRBD1; cdr3_aa: CASTTGGAYNEQFF; cdr3_nt: TGTGCCAGCACTACAGGGGGCGCCTACAATGAGCAGTTCTTC
v_call: TRBV30; j_call: TRBJ2-7; clone_size: many; d_call: NA; cdr3_aa: CAWSVQTHHEQYF; cdr3_nt: TGTGCCTGGAGTGTACAGACCCACCACGAGCAGTACTTC